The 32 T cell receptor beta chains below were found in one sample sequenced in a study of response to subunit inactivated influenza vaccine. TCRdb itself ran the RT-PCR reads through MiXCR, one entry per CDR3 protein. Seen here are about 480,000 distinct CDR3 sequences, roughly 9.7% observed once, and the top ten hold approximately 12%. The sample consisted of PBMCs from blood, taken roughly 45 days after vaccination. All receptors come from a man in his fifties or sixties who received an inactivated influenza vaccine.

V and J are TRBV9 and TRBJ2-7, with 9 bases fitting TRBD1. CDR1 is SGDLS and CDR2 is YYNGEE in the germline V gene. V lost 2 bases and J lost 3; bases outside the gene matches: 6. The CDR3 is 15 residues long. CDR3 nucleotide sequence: TGTGCCAGCAGCGTCGGACAGGGGATCGGCTACGAGCAGTACTTC. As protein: CASSVGQGIGYEQYF.

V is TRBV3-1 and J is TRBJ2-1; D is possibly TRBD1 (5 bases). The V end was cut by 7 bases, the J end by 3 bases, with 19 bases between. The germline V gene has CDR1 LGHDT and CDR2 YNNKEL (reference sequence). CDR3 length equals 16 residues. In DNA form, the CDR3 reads TGTGCCAGCACCCGGAGCCGTGGGGCGGTCTACAATGAGCAGTTCTTC. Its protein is CASTRSRGAVYNEQFF.

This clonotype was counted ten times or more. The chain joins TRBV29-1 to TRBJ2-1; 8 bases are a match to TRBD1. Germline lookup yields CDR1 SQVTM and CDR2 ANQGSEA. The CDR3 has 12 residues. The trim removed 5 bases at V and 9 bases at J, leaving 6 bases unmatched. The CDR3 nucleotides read TGCAGCGTTACTGGACAGGGCGCTGAGCAGTTCTTC. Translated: CSVTGQGAEQFF.

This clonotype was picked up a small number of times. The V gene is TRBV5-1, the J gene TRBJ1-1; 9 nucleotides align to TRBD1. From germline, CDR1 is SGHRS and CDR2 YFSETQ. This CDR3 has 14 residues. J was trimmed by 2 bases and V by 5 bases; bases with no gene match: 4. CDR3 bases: TGCGCCAGCAGAGCGGGACAGGGAAACACTGAAGCTTTCTTT. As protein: CASRAGQGNTEAFF. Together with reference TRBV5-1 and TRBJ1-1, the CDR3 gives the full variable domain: KAGVTQTPRYLIKTRGQQVTLSCSPISGHRSVSWYQQTPGQGLQFLFEYFSETQRNKGNFPGRFSGRQFSNSRSEMNVSTLELGDSALYLCASRAGQGNTEAFFGQGTRLTVV.

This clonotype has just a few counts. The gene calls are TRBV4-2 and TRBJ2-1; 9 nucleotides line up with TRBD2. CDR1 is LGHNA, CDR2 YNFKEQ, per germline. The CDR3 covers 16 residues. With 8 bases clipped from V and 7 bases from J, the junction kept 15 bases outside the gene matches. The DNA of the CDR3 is TGTGCCAGCTCTGAGGGTGCGGGAGGGCCGTTGAATGAGCAGTTCTTC. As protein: CASSEGAGGPLNEQFF.

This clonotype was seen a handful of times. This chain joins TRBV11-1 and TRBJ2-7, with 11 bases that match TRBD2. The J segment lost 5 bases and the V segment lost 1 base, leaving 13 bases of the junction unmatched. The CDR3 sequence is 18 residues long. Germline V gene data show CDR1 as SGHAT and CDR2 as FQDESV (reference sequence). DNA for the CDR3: TGTGCCAGCAGCTTAGATGTTGAGCTAGCGGGAGGTATCGACGAGCAGTACTTC. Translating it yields CASSLDVELAGGIDEQYF.

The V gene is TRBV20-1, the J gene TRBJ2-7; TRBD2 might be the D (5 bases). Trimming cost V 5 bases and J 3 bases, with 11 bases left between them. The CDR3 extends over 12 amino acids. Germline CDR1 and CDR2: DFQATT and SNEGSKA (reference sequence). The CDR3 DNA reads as TGCAGTGCTGATCTGGGAGTCTACGAGCAGTACTTC. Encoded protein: CSADLGVYEQYF.

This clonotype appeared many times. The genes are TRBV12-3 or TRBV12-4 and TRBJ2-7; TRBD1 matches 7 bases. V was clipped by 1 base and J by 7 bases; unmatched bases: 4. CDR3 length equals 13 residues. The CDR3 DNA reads TGTGCCAGCAGTTTAGGGCCGGACAGGGAGCAGTACTTC. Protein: CASSLGPDREQYF.

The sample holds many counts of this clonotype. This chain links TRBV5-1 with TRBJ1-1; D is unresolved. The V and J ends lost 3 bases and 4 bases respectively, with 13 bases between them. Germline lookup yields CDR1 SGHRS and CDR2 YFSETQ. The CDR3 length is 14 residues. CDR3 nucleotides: TGCGCCAGCAGCTCCCAGTCGGAACGCACTGAAGCTTTCTTT. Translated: CASSSQSERTEAFF.

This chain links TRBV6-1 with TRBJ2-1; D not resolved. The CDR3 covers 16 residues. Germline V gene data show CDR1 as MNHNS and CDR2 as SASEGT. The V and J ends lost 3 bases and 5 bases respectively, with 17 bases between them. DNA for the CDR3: TGTGCCAGCAGTGATAGTGCGCCCGAAGTTAACAATGAGCAGTTCTTC. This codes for CASSDSAPEVNNEQFF.

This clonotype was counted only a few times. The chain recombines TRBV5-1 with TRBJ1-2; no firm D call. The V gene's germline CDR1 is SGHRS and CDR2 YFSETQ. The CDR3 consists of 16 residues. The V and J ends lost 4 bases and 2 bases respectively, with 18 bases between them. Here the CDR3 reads CASSPNHDGLNYGYTF. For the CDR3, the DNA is TGCGCCAGCAGCCCTAATCACGACGGACTAAACTATGGCTACACCTTC.

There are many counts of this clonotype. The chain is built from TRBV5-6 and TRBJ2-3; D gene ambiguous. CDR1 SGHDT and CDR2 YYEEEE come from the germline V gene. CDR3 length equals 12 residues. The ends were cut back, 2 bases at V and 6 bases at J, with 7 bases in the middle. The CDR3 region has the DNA TGTGCCAGCAGCTTCGGGTGGGATACGCAGTATTTT. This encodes CASSFGWDTQYF.

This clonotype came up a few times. The CDR3 DNA follows: TGTGCCAGCAGTCTTATGGGGGCAGGAGGCTACACCTTC. It specifies CASSLMGAGGYTF. The gene calls are TRBV12-3 or TRBV12-4 and TRBJ1-2, with D possibly being TRBD1 (6 bases). CDR3 length: 13 amino acids. Trimming removed 5 bases from V and 8 bases from J, with 15 bases in between.

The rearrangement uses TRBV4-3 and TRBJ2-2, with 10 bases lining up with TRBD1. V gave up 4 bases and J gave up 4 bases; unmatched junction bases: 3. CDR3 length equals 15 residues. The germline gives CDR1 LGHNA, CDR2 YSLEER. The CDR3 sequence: CASSPRDRGTGELFF. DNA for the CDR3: TGCGCCAGCAGCCCCCGGGACAGGGGCACCGGGGAGCTGTTTTTT.

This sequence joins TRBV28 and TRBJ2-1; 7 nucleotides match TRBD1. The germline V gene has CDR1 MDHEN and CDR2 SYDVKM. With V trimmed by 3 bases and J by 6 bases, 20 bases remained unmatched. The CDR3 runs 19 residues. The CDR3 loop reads CASSFLGINRGRGSNEQFF. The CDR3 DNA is TGTGCCAGCAGTTTTTTGGGGATAAACAGGGGTAGAGGAAGCAATGAGCAGTTCTTC.

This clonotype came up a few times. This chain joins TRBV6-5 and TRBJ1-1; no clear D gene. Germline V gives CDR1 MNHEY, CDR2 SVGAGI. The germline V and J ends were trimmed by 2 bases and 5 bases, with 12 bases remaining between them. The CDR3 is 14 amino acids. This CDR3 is CASSYTRQKTEAFF. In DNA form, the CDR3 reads TGTGCCAGCAGTTACACCCGTCAGAAAACTGAAGCTTTCTTT.

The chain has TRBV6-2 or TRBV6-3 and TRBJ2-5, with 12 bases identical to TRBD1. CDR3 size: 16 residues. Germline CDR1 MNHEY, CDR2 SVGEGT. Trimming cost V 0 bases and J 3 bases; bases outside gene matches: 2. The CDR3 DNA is TGTGCCAGCAGTTACTCGGGGACAGGGGGCGAAGAGACCCAGTACTTC. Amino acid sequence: CASSYSGTGGEETQYF.

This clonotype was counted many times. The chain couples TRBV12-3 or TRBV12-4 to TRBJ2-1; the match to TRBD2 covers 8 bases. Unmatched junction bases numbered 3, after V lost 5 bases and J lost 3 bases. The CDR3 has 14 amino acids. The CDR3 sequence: CASSPGGHYNEQFF. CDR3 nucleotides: TGTGCCAGCAGTCCGGGGGGGCACTACAATGAGCAGTTCTTC.

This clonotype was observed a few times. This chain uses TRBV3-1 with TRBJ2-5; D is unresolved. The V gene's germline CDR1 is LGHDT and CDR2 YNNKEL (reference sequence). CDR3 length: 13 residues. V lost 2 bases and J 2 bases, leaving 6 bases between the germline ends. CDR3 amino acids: CASSQRNQETQYF. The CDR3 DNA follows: TGTGCCAGCAGCCAACGCAATCAAGAGACCCAGTACTTC.

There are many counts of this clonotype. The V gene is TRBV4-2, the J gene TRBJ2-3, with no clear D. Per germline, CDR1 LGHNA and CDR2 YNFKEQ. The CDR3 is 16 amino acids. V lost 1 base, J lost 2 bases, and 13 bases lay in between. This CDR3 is CASSQAAGGDTDTQYF. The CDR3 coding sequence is TGTGCCAGCAGCCAAGCCGCTGGCGGAGACACAGATACGCAGTATTTT.

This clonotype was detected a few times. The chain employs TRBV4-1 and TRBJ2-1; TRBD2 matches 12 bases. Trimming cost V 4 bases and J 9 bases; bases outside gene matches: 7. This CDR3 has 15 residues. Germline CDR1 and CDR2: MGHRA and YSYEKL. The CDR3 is CASSRGLAGSGEQFF. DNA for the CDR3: TGCGCCAGCAGCCGAGGACTAGCGGGATCGGGTGAGCAGTTCTTC.

The CDR3 region has the DNA TGTGCCAGCAGTTTACTGGGACAGGGGGTCTATGAGCAGTTCTTC. This gives the protein CASSLLGQGVYEQFF. The rearrangement uses TRBV27 and TRBJ2-1; 11 positions agree with TRBD1. CDR1 is MNHEY, CDR2 SMNVEV, per germline (reference sequence). Trimming at V came to 2 bases and at J to 8 bases, leaving 5 bases not matched to a gene. The CDR3 is 15 amino acids.

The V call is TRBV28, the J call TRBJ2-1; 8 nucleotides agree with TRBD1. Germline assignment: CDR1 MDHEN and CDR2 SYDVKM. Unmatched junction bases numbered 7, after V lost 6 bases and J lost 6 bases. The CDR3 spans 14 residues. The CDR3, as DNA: TGTGCCAGCAGAAGTGGGGACAGGACCAATGAGCAGTTCTTC. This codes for CASRSGDRTNEQFF.

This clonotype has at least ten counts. This CDR3 is CASSTPQDRTAFF. DNA of the CDR3: TGCGCCAGCAGTACGCCGCAAGACAGGACAGCTTTCTTT. The chain is built from TRBV5-1 and TRBJ1-1, with D possibly matching TRBD1 (6 bases). Trimming stripped 5 bases from V and 10 bases from J, with 18 bases between. The CDR3 is 13 residues long. Germline CDR1 SGHRS, CDR2 YFSETQ.

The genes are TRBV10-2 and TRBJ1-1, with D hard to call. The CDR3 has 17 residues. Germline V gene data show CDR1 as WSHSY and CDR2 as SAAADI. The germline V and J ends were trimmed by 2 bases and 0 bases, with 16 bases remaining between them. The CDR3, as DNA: TGCGCCAGCAGTGAGGTTGCGGGGTTTTACCTGAACACTGAAGCTTTCTTT. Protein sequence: CASSEVAGFYLNTEAFF.

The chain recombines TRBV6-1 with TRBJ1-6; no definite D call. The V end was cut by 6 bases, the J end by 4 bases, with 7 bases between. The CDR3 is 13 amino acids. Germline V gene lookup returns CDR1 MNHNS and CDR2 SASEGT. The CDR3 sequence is CASRGGYNSPLHF. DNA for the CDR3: TGTGCCAGCAGGGGCGGTTATAATTCACCCCTCCACTTT.

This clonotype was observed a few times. CDR3 protein: CASSPRQGYYGYTF. The CDR3, as DNA: TGTGCCAGCAGCCCACGACAGGGGTACTATGGCTACACCTTC. The chain recombines TRBV7-8 with TRBJ1-2; TRBD1 aligns across 8 bases. After removal of 5 bases from V and 3 bases from J, the junction contained 5 bases not matched to a gene. In germline, CDR1 is SGHVS, CDR2 FQNEAQ. CDR3 length equals 14 residues.

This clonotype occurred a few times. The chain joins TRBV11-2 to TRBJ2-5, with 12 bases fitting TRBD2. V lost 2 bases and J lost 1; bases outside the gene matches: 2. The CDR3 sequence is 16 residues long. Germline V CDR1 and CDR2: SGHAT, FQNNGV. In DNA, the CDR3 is TGTGCCAGCAGCTTAATGGGACTAGCGGGCCAAGAGACCCAGTACTTC. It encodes CASSLMGLAGQETQYF. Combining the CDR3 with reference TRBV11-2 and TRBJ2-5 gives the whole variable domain EAGVAQSPRYKIIEKRQSVAFWCNPISGHATLYWYQQILGQGPKLLIQFQNNGVVDDSQLPKDRFSAERLKGVDSTLKIQPAKLEDSAVYLCASSLMGLAGQETQYFGPGTRLLVL.

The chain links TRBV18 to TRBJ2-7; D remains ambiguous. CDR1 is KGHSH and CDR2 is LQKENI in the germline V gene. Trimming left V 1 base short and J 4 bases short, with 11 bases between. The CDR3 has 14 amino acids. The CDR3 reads CASSPRDSGYEQYF. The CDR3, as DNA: TGTGCCAGCTCACCACGGGATAGTGGTTACGAGCAGTACTTC.

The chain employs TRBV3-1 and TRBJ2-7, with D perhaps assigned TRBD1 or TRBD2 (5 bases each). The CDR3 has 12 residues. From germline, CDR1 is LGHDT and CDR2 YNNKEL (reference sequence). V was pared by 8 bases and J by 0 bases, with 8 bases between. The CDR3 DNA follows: TGTGCCAGCGAGGGACCCTCCTACGAGCAGTACTTC. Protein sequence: CASEGPSYEQYF.

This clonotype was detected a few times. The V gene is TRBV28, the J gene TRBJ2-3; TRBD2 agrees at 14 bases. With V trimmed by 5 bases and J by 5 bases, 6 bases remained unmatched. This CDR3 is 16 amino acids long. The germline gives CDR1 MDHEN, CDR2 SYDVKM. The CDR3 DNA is TGTGCCAGCAGTCAGCCGGGACTAGCGGGAGTAGATACGCAGTATTTT. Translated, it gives CASSQPGLAGVDTQYF. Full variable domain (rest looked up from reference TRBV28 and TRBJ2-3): DVKVTQSSRYLVKRTGEKVFLECVQDMDHENMFWYRQDPGLGLRLIYFSYDVKMKEKGDIPEGYSVSREKKERFSLILESASTNQTSMYLCASSQPGLAGVDTQYFGPGTRLTVL.

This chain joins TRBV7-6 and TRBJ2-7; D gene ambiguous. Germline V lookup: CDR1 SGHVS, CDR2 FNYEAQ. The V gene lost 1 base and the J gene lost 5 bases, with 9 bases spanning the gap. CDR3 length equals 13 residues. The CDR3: CASSLVERNEQYF. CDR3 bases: TGTGCCAGCAGCTTAGTAGAGAGGAACGAGCAGTACTTC. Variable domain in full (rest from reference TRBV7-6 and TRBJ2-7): GAGVSQSPRYKVTKRGQDVALRCDPISGHVSLYWYRQALGQGPEFLTYFNYEAQQDKSGLPNDRFSAERPEGSISTLTIQRTEQRDSAMYRCASSLVERNEQYFGPGTRLTVT.